This T cell receptor (beta chain) stems from a study of shared clonotypes between healthy human individuals. V lost 5 bases, J lost 4 bases, and 5 bases stayed unmatched. CDR1 and CDR2 (germline): SGHTA, FQGNSA. There are 13 residues in the CDR3. Generated by immunoSEQ multiplex PCR, the TCRdb table keeps only in-frame clones and is missing some. The sample lists approximately 2,300,000 clones; around 90% were seen once. The sample was naive CD4+ T cells from PBMCs. Subset meaning: CD45RA+ positively selected. The clonotype comes from a man between 18 and 35 years old in good health. Some clones in this sample may be carry-over from other donors' samples. This sequence joins TRBV7-2 and TRBJ2-7; 7 bases agree with TRBD1. The CDR3 here is CASSLLRGYEQYF. For the CDR3, the DNA is TGTGCCAGCAGCCTTCTCAGGGGGTACGAGCAGTACTTC.